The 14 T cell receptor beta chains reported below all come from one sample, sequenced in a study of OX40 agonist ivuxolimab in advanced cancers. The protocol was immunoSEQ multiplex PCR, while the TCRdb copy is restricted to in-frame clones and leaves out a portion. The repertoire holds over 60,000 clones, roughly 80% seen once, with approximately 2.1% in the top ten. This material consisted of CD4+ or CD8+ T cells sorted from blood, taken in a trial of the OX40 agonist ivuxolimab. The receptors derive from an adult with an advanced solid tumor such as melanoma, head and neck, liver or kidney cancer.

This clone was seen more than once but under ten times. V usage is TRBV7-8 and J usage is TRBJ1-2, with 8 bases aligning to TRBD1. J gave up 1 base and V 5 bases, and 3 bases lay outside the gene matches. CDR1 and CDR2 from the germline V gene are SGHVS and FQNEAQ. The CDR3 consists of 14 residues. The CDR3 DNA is TGTGCCAGCAGCATACAGGGGGTTAACTATGGCTACACCTTC. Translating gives CASSIQGVNYGYTF.

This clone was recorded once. CDR3 sequence reads: CASSPPRGRVGSDTQYF. Written as DNA, the CDR3 is TGTGCCAGCAGTCCCCCCCGCGGCAGGGTTGGGTCCGATACGCAGTATTTT. The chain combines TRBV28 with TRBJ2-3, with a possible D match to TRBD1 (5 bases). Trimming cost V 5 bases and J 6 bases, with 24 bases left between them. CDR1 is MDHEN, CDR2 SYDVKM, per germline. The CDR3 spans 17 residues.

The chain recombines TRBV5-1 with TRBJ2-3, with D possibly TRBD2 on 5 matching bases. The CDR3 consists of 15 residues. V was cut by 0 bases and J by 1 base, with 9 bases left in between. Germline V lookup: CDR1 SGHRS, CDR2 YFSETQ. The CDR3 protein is CASSLASSGTDTQYF. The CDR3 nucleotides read TGCGCCAGCAGCTTGGCTAGCTCGGGCACAGATACGCAGTATTTT.

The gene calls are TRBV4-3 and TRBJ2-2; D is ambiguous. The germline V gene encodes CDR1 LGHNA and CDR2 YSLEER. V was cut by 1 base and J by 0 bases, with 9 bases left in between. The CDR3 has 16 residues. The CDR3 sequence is CASSQATEPNTGELFF. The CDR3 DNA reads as TGCGCCAGCAGCCAAGCTACGGAACCGAACACCGGGGAGCTGTTTTTT.

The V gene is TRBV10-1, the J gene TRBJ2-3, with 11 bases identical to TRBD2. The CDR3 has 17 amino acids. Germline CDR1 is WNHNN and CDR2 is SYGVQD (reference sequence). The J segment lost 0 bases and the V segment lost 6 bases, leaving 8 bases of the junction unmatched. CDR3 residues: CASSPGTSGTSTDTQYF. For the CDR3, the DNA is TGCGCCAGCAGCCCCGGGACTAGCGGAACTAGCACAGATACGCAGTATTTT.

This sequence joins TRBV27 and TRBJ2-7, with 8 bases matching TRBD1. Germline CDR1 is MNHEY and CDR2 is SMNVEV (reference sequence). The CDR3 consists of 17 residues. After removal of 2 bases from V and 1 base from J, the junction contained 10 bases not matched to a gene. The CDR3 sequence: CASSLTGGRGRSYEQYF. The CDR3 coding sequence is TGTGCCAGCAGTTTAACAGGGGGACGGGGGAGGTCCTACGAGCAGTACTTC.

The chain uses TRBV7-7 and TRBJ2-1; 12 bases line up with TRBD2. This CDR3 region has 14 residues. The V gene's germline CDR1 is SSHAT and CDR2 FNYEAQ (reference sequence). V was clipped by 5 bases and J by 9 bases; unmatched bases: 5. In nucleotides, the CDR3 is TGTGCCAGCAGCACGGGACTAGCGGGCGGTGAGCAGTTCTTC. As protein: CASSTGLAGGEQFF.

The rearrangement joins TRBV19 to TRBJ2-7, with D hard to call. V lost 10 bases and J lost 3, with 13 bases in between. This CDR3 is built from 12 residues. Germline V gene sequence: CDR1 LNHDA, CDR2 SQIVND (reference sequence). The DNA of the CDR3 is TGTGCCACCTCGAACAGACTCTACGAGCAGTACTTC. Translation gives CATSNRLYEQYF.

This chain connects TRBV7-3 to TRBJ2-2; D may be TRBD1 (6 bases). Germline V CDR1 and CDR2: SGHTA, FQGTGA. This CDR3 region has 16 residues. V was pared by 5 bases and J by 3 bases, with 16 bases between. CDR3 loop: CASSPGTFQHTGELFF. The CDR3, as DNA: TGTGCCAGCAGCCCCGGGACATTTCAACACACCGGGGAGCTGTTTTTT.

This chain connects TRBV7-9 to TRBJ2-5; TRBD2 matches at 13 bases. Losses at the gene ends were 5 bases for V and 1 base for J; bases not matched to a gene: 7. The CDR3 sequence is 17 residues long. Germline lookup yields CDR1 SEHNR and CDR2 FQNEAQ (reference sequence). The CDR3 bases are TGTGCCAGCAGCCCAGGGACTAGCGGGAACTTCCAAGAGACCCAGTACTTC. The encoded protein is CASSPGTSGNFQETQYF.

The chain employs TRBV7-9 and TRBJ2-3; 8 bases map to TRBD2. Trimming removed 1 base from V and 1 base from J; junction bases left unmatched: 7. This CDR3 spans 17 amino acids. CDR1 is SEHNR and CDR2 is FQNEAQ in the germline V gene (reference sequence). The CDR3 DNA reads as TGTGCCAGCAGCTTAGGCCAAGCGGGGGAGCGCACAGATACGCAGTATTTT. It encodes CASSLGQAGERTDTQYF.

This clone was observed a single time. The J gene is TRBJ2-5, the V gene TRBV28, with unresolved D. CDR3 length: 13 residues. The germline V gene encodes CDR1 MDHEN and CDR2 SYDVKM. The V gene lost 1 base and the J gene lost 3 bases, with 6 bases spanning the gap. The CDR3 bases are TGTGCCAGCAGTTTATTACGGAAAGAGACCCAGTACTTC. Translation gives CASSLLRKETQYF.

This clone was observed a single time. The CDR3 DNA is TGTGCCAGCAGCGCCCGGGACAGGCTACCATACGAGCAGTACTTC. Protein product: CASSARDRLPYEQYF. The chain combines TRBV9 with TRBJ2-7; 8 bases match TRBD1. Germline V CDR1 and CDR2: SGDLS, YYNGEE. V lost 3 bases and J lost 4; bases outside the gene matches: 9. This CDR3 spans 15 amino acids.

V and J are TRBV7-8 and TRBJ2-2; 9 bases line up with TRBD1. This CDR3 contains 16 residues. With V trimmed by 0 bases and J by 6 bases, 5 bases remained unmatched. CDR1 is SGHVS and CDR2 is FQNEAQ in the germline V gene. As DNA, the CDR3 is TGTGCCAGCAGCTTAGCCGACAGGGGGATCGCCGGGGAGCTGTTTTTT. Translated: CASSLADRGIAGELFF.